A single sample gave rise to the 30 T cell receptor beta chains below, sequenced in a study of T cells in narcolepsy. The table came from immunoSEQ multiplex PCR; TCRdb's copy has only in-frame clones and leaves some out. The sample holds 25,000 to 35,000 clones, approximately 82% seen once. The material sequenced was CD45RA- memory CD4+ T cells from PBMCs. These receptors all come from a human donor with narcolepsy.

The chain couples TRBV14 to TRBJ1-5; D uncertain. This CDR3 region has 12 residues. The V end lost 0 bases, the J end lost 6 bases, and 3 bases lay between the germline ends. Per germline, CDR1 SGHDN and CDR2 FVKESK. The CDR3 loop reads CASSQDSQPQHF. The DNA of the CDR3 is TGTGCCAGCAGCCAAGACAGTCAGCCCCAGCATTTT.

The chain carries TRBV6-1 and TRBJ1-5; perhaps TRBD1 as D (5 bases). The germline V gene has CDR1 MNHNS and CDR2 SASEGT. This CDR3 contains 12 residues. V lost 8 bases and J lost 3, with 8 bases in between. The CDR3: CASGTSNQPQHF. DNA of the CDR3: TGTGCCAGCGGGACCTCCAATCAGCCCCAGCATTTT.

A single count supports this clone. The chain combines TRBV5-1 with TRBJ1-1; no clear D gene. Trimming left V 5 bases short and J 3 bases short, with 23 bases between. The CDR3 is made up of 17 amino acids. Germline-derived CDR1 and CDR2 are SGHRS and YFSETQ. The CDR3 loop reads CASSYGRPQFGDTEAFF. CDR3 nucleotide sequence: TGCGCCAGCAGTTACGGACGTCCGCAATTTGGGGACACTGAAGCTTTCTTT. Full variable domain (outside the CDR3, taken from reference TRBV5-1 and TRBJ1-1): KAGVTQTPRYLIKTRGQQVTLSCSPISGHRSVSWYQQTPGQGLQFLFEYFSETQRNKGNFPGRFSGRQFSNSRSEMNVSTLELGDSALYLCASSYGRPQFGDTEAFFGQGTRLTVV.

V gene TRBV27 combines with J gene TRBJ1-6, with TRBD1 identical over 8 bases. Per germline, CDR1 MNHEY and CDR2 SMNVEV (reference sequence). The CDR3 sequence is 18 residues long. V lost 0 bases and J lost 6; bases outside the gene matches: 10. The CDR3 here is CASSLSNGVDRGNSPLHF. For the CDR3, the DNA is TGTGCCAGCAGTTTATCAAACGGTGTAGACAGGGGTAATTCACCCCTCCACTTT.

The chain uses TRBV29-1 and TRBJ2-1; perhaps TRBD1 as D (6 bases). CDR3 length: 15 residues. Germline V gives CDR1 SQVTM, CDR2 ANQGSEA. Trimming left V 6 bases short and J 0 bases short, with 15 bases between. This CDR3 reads CSVKRGTGSYNEQFF. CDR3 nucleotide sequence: TGCAGCGTCAAAAGGGGGACCGGCTCCTACAATGAGCAGTTCTTC.

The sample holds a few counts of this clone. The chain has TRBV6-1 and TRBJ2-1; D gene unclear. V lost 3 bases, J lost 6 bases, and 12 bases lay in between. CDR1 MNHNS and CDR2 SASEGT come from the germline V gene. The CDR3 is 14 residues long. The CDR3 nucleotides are TGTGCCAGCAGTGACCCTATTGACCGCAATGAGCAGTTCTTC. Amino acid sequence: CASSDPIDRNEQFF.

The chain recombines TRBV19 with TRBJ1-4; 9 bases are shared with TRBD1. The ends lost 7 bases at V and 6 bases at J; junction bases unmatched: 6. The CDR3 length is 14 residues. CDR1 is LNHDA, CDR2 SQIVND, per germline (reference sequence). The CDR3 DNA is TGTGCCAGTACCGCGGGACAGGGTTATGAAAAACTGTTTTTT. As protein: CASTAGQGYEKLFF.

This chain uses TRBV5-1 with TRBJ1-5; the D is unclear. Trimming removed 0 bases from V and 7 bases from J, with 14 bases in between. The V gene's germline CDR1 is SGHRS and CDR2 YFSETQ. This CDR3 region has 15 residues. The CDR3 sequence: CASSLVGSPGQPQHF. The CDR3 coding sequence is TGCGCCAGCAGCTTGGTGGGGTCCCCAGGACAGCCCCAGCATTTT.

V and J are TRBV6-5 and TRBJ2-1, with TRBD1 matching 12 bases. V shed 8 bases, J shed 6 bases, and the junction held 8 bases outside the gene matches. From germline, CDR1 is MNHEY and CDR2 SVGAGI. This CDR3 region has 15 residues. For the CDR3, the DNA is TGTGCCAGCGGAGACCGGGACAGGGGGCGCAATGAGCAGTTCTTC. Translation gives CASGDRDRGRNEQFF.

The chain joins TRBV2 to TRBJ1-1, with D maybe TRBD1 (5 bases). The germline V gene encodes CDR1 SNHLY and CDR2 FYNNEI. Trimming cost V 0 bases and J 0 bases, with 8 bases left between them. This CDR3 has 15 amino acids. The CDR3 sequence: CASSEALRVNTEAFF. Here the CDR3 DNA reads TGTGCCAGCAGTGAAGCGCTCAGGGTGAACACTGAAGCTTTCTTT.

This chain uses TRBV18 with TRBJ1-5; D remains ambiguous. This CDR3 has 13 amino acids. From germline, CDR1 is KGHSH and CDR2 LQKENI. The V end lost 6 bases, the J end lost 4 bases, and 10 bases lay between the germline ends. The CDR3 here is CASSQKQNQPQHF. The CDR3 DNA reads TGTGCCAGCTCTCAGAAACAGAATCAGCCCCAGCATTTT. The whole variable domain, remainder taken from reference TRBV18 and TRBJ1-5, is NAGVMQNPRHLVRRRGQEARLRCSPMKGHSHVYWYRQLPEEGLKFMVYLQKENIIDESGMPKERFSAEFPKEGPSILRIQQVVRGDSAAYFCASSQKQNQPQHFGDGTRLSIL.

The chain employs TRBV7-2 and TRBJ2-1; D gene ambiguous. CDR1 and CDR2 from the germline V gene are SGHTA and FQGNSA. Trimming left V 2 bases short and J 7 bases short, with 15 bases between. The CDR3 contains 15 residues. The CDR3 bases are TGTGCCAGCAGCTTAAGTTTCGGTCAGGCGAATGAGCAGTTCTTC. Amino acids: CASSLSFGQANEQFF.

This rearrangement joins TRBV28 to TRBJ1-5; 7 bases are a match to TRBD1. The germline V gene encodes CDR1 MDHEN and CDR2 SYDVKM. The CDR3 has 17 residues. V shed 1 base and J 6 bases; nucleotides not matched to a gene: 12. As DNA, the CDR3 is TGTGCCAGCAGTTTATACAGGACAGGTATATCACGTCAGCCCCAGCATTTT. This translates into CASSLYRTGISRQPQHF.

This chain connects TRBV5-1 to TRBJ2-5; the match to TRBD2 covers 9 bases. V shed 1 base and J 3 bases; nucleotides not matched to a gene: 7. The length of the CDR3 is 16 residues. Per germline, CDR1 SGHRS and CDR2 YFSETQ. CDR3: CASSLISGGSKETQYF. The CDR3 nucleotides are TGCGCCAGCAGCTTGATAAGCGGGGGGTCCAAAGAGACCCAGTACTTC.

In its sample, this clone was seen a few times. CDR3 in amino acids: CASSLAGTGGRYEQYF. The CDR3 DNA reads TGTGCCAGCAGCTTGGCTGGGACAGGGGGAAGGTACGAGCAGTACTTC. This sequence joins TRBV5-5 and TRBJ2-7; TRBD1 agrees at 11 bases. The germline CDR1 and CDR2 sequences are SGHKS and YYEKEE (reference sequence). This CDR3 comprises 16 residues. With 0 bases clipped from V and 4 bases from J, the junction kept 6 bases outside the gene matches. Supplemented by reference TRBV5-5 and TRBJ2-7, the full variable domain reads DAGVTQSPTHLIKTRGQQVTLRCSPISGHKSVSWYQQVLGQGPQFIFQYYEKEERGRGNFPDRFSARQFPNYSSELNVNALLLGDSALYLCASSLAGTGGRYEQYFGPGTRLTVT.

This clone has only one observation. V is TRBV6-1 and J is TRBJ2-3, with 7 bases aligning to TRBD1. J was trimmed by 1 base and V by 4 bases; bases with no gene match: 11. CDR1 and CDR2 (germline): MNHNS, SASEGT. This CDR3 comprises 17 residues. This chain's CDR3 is CASSGEAGGYGTDTQYF. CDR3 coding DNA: TGTGCCAGCAGTGGAGAGGCAGGGGGTTATGGCACAGATACGCAGTATTTT.

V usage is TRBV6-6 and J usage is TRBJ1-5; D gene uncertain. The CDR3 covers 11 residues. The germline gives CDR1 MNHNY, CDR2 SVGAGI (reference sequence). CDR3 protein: CATGNQEPQHF. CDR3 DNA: TGTGCGACCGGAAACCAGGAGCCCCAGCATTTT.

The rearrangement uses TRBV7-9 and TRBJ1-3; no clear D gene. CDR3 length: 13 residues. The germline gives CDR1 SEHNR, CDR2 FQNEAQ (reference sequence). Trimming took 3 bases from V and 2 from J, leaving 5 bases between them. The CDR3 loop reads CASSFEAGNTIYF. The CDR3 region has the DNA TGTGCCAGCAGCTTTGAGGCTGGAAACACCATATATTTT.

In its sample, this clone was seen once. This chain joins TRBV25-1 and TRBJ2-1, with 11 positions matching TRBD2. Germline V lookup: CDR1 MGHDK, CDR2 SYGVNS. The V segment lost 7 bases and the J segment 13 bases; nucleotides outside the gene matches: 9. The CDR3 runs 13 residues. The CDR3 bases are TGTGCCAGCAACTCCCCGGGACTAGCGGTTCAGTTCTTC. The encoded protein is CASNSPGLAVQFF. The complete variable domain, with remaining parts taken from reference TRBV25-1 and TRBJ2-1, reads EADIYQTPRYLVIGTGKKITLECSQTMGHDKMYWYQQDPGMELHLIHYSYGVNSTEKGDLSSESTVSRIRTEHFPLTLESARPSHTSQYLCASNSPGLAVQFFGPGTRLTVL.

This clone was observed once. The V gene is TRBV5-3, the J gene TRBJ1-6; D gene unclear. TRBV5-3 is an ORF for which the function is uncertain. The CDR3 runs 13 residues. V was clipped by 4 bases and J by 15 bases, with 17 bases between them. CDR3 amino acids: CARSPGGRELLHF. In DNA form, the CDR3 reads TGTGCCAGAAGCCCTGGTGGGAGGGAACTCCTCCACTTT.

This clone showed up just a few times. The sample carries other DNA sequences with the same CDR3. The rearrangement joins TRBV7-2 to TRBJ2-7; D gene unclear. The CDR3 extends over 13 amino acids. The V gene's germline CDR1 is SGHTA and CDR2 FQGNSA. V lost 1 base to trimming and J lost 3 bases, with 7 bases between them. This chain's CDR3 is CASSLGLGYEQYF. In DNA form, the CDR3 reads TGTGCCAGCAGCTTAGGGCTTGGCTACGAGCAGTACTTC.

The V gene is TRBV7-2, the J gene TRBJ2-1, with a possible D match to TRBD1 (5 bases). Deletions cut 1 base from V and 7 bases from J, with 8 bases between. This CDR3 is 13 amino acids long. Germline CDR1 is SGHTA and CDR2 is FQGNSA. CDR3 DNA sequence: TGTGCCAGCAGCTTAGAGGGGCTTAATGAGCAGTTCTTC. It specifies CASSLEGLNEQFF.

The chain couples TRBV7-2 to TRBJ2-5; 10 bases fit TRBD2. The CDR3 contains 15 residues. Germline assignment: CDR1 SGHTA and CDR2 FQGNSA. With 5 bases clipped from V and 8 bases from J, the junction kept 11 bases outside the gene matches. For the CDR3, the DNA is TGTGCCAGCAGCCAGCGCTCTAGCGGGAGATCAACCCAGTACTTC. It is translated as CASSQRSSGRSTQYF.

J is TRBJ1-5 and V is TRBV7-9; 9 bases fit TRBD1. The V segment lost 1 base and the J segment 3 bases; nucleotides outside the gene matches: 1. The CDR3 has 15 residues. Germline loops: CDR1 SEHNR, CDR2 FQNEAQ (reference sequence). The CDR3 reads CASSLGTGVNQPQHF. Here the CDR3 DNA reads TGTGCCAGCAGCTTAGGGACAGGGGTCAATCAGCCCCAGCATTTT.

CDR3 coding DNA: TGTGCCAGCAGGCTGAAGGGACAGAGCACAGATACGCAGTATTTT. Residues: CASRLKGQSTDTQYF. The gene calls are TRBV6-5 and TRBJ2-3, with 7 bases aligning to TRBD1. The CDR3 extends over 15 amino acids. The V gene end was trimmed by 6 bases and the J gene end by 0 bases; junction bases not matched to a gene: 6. Per germline, CDR1 MNHEY and CDR2 SVGAGI.

Here the CDR3 reads CASSFQGETPPYEQYF. CDR3 nucleotide sequence: TGTGCCAGCAGCTTTCAGGGGGAAACCCCCCCCTACGAGCAGTACTTC. The gene calls are TRBV7-2 and TRBJ2-7; 7 bases fit TRBD1. V shed 3 bases, J shed 2 bases, and the junction held 10 bases outside the gene matches. The length of the CDR3 is 16 residues. The V gene's germline CDR1 is SGHTA and CDR2 FQGNSA.

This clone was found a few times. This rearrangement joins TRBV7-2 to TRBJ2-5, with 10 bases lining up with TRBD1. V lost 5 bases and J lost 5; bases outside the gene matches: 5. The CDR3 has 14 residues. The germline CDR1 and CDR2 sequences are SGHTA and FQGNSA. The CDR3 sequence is CASSPGQGIETQYF. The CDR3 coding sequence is TGTGCCAGCAGCCCGGGACAGGGGATTGAGACCCAGTACTTC.

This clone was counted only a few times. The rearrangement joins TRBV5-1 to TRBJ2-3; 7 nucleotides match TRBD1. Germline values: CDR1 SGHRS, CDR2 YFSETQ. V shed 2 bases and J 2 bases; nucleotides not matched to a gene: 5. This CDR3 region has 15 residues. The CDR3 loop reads CASSFWDRNTDTQYF. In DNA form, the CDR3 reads TGCGCCAGCAGCTTCTGGGACAGAAACACAGATACGCAGTATTTT.

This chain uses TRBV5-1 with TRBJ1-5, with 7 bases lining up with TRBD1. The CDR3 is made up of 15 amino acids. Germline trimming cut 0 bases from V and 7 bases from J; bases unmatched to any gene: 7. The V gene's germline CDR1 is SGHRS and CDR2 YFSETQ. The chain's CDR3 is CASSLGDSLGQPQHF. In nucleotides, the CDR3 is TGCGCCAGCAGCTTGGGGGACAGCCTTGGCCAGCCCCAGCATTTT.

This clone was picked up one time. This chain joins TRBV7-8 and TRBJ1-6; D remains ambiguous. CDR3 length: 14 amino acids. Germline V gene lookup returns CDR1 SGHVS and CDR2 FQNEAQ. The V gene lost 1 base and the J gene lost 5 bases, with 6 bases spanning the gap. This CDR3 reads CASSLGTHNSPLHF. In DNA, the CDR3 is TGTGCCAGCAGCTTAGGCACCCATAATTCACCCCTCCACTTT. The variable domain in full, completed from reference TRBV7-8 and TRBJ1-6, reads GAGVSQSPRYKVAKRGQDVALRCDPISGHVSLFWYQQALGQGPEFLTYFQNEAQLDKSGLPSDRFFAERPEGSVSTLKIQRTQQEDSAVYLCASSLGTHNSPLHFGNGTRLTVT.